This T cell receptor beta chain derives from a study of blood T cell repertoires in COVID-19 (dated by TCRdb to the early 2020s). Context from the whole study: Samples covering the acute and convalescent phases of COVID-19 were provided by collaborators in the United States, Italy and Spain. Subjects who had been exposed to COVID-19, were actively infected with it, or had recovered from it provided the deeply sampled blood TCRbeta repertoires that made up the dataset. Where HLA class I and class II types were available, the types were taken from metadata supplied by the sample provider, not from assay-based typing. The repertoires were released in a freely available public database intended as a resource for research on the immune response to SARS-CoV-2. A de-identified subject ID, COVID-19 status, age in years and sex were almost always included in the sample metadata. Samples were obtained from the ongoing ImmuneRACE study (first 160 participants) and from approximately 1,200 subjects provided by 6 global collaborators. The material from the prospective study consisted of cDNA or gDNA derived from T cells, B-cell-depleted T cells, or PBMCs.

V is cut by 3 bases and J by 7 bases, and the space between the germline ends is 9 bases. The CDR3 spans 12 residues, from the cysteine through the phenylalanine. This entry keeps only the CDR3 DNA: 36 bases, framed from base 1. Via the germline V gene, CDR1 is SGHAT and CDR2 FQNNGV. The immunoSEQ Assay, a bias-controlled multiplex PCR, was used to amplify TCRbeta CDR3 regions from genomic DNA. The authors' analysis ran thus. Nucleated cell counts per sample were estimated from amplification of reference gene primers within the assay. Sequence reads were collapsed and filtered to measure the absolute abundance of every unique TCRbeta CDR3 rearrangement. For each sample, productive Simpson clonality was calculated by taking the square root of Simpson's diversity index across productive rearrangements. In its TCRdb copy, this immuneACCESS table keeps in-frame sequences only and misses some clones. Where compared with another copy, unresolved V genes explain less than half of these, and the others have no known cause. V, J and clone size reflect that table, while D and trimming were determined from the DNA. The sample table shows around 100,000 clones, and about 86% are seen once. Of the sample, about 5% is held by the ten largest clones.

Collaborating institutions collected whole blood in K2EDTA tubes following their own protocols. For TCRbeta analysis, collaborators shipped samples as frozen whole blood, isolated PBMCs, or DNA extracted from either of those sample types. Findings and caveats that apply to the study as a whole: How much clinical and demographic metadata was included differed by source and by participant, and the metadata was provided uncurated.

About this clone itself: No cognate antigen has been identified for it. No base qualities exist here, and no much larger clone lies one base off it.

The TCR sequence derives from a human donor in a cohort sampled during active COVID-19. The sequenced sample was peripheral blood. The sequence joins TRBV11-2 to TRBJ1-1, and perhaps TRBD1 as D gene, on 6 matching bases. The CDR3: CASSLAGDEAFF. In nucleotide form, the sequence is TGTGCCAGCAGCTTGGCAGGGGATGAAGCTTTCTTT.